This T cell receptor (beta chain) was sequenced in a study of control samples from healthy donors and cancer patients. This table comes from immunoSEQ multiplex PCR, and its TCRdb copy is limited to in-frame clones, with some not included. This sample has 140,000 or so clones, with approximately 91% found just once. This receptor was taken from a man aged 25-40 years in good health. Sample: blood.

CDR3 in amino acids: CASRKGAGEKLFF. The CDR3 region has the DNA TGTGCCAGCAGAAAGGGGGCCGGTGAAAAACTGTTTTTT. V is TRBV7-2 and J is TRBJ1-4, with 7 positions matching TRBD1. Germline V gene sequence: CDR1 SGHTA, CDR2 FQGNSA. The CDR3 runs 13 residues. J lost 7 bases, V lost 6 bases, and 5 bases had no gene match.